This T cell receptor (beta chain) was profiled in a study of cytomegalovirus exposure and HLA in healthy donors. PCR employed 60 Vbeta and 13 Jbeta primers. The table came from immunoSEQ multiplex PCR; TCRdb's copy has only in-frame clones and leaves some out. The sample contains 95,000 to 150,000 clones, less than 75% of which appear only once. The germline CDR1 and CDR2 sequences are SGHRS and YFSETQ. Trimming took 5 bases from V and 2 from J, leaving 13 bases between them. The CDR3 has 14 amino acids. The clonotype originates from a woman aged 35 to 49 in good health and CMV-seronegative. Sequenced sample: PBMCs. This sequence joins TRBV5-1 and TRBJ2-5; no clear D gene. The CDR3 sequence is CASRTGTAQETQYF. The CDR3 nucleotides read TGCGCCAGCAGAACCGGCACAGCTCAAGAGACCCAGTACTTC.